These 30 T cell receptor beta chains were sequenced from one sample in a study of metastatic and nonmetastatic thyroid tumors. Thyroid surgery took place with no prior treatment in any patient. TCRdb reprocessed the PCR reads via MiXCR. Among roughly 25,000 clones listed, 13% were seen once. The specimen sequenced was blood. All receptors derive from a female donor with papillary thyroid cancer or a benign thyroid nodule (not recorded which). Some clones in this sample may be carry-over from other donors' samples.

By sample share, this clone is medium-sized. The V and J genes are TRBV24-1 and TRBJ2-2; no clear D gene. Trimming removed 3 bases from V and 1 base from J, with 11 bases in between. The CDR3 runs 16 residues. CDR1 and CDR2 from the germline V gene are KGHDR and SFDVKD. CDR3 DNA sequence: TGTGCCACCAGTGATCCCGGTGAAGAGAACACCGGGGAGCTGTTTTTT. Its translation is CATSDPGEENTGELFF.

This clone has a count of ten or more. The chain uses TRBV3-1 and TRBJ1-3; D gene ambiguous. The CDR3 runs 15 residues. Trimming removed 1 base from V and 4 bases from J, with 11 bases in between. In germline, CDR1 is LGHDT, CDR2 YNNKEL (reference sequence). Here the CDR3 DNA reads TGTGCCAGCAGCCAAGGCATGGACGGAGGAAACACCATATATTTT. Its protein product is CASSQGMDGGNTIYF.

The rearrangement uses TRBV2 and TRBJ2-7; D remains ambiguous. This CDR3 has 12 residues. Germline CDR1 and CDR2: SNHLY and FYNNEI. V lost 3 bases to trimming and J lost 3 bases, with 6 bases between them. CDR3 DNA sequence: TGTGCCAGCAGTGATACAGACTACGAGCAGTACTTC. It translates to CASSDTDYEQYF. The whole variable domain, filled in from reference TRBV2 and TRBJ2-7, reads EPEVTQTPSHQVTQMGQEVILRCVPISNHLYFYWYRQILGQKVEFLVSFYNNEISEKSEIFDDQFSVERPDGSNFTLKIRSTKLEDSAMYFCASSDTDYEQYFGPGTRLTVT.

This clone was seen ten or more times. The genes are TRBV7-2 and TRBJ2-7; maybe TRBD1 (6 bases). Germline CDR1 SGHTA, CDR2 FQGNSA. The CDR3 spans 13 residues. Trimming stripped 5 bases from V and 5 bases from J, with 13 bases between. The CDR3 coding sequence is TGTGCCAGCAGCCATAGGGCAGGGGACGAGCAGTACTTC. Translation gives CASSHRAGDEQYF.

This clone came up many times. The CDR3 sequence is CAISEGSGELFF. The DNA for the CDR3 is TGTGCCATCAGTGAGGGGTCCGGGGAGCTGTTTTTT. This chain uses TRBV10-3 with TRBJ2-2; D not resolved. Per the germline V gene, CDR1 is ENHRY and CDR2 is SYGVKD. Trimming shortened V by 2 bases and J by 6 bases, and 4 bases separated the two germline ends. The CDR3 runs 12 residues.

The V call is TRBV29-1, the J call TRBJ2-7, with D possibly TRBD2 on 6 matching bases. Deletions cut 4 bases from V and 5 bases from J, with 9 bases between. CDR3 length: 11 residues. The germline V gene encodes CDR1 SQVTM and CDR2 ANQGSEA. This CDR3 reads CSVVRGNEQYF. The CDR3 DNA sequence: TGCAGCGTTGTACGGGGGAACGAGCAGTACTTC.

At least ten counts were recorded for this clone. This chain links TRBV10-1 with TRBJ2-2; D not certain. Germline CDR1 WNHNN, CDR2 SYGVQD (reference sequence). The V and J ends lost 4 bases and 4 bases respectively, with 7 bases between them. CDR3 size: 13 residues. CDR3 sequence (DNA): TGCGCCAGCAGTGCTGTGCGCACCGGGGAGCTGTTTTTT. It yields the protein CASSAVRTGELFF.

This clone was picked up a small number of times. A read error may be the cause here, since a much bigger clone is one base away. The rearrangement links TRBV20-1 to TRBJ2-3; possibly TRBD2 for D (5 bases). Between the trimmed V and J ends, which lost 3 bases and 0 bases, there was a span of 10 bases. Germline CDR1 DFQATT, CDR2 SNEGSKA (reference sequence). The CDR3 loop spans 14 amino acids. CDR3 in amino acids: CSARLTGSTDTQYF. Here the CDR3 DNA reads TGCAGTGCTAGGCTAACGGGGAGCACAGATACGCAGTATTTT.

In its sample, this clone was seen many times. As DNA, the CDR3 is TGTGCCAGCACCACCGCTGGGAGTCGGGGAGAGCAGTACTTC. Protein sequence: CASTTAGSRGEQYF. This sequence joins TRBV28 and TRBJ2-7, with D possibly matching TRBD2 (5 bases). Per germline, CDR1 MDHEN and CDR2 SYDVKM. The CDR3 consists of 14 residues. Trimming stripped 7 bases from V and 7 bases from J, with 20 bases between.

The sample holds many counts of this clone. This chain joins TRBV3-1 and TRBJ1-2; TRBD1 matches at 7 bases. The CDR3 runs to 15 residues. Germline lookup yields CDR1 LGHDT and CDR2 YNNKEL (reference sequence). Trimming removed 0 bases from V and 3 bases from J; junction bases left unmatched: 4. In DNA form, the CDR3 reads TGTGCCAGCAGCCAAGAACCAGGGGGGGACTATGGCTACACCTTC. Protein sequence: CASSQEPGGDYGYTF.

The chain is built from TRBV15 and TRBJ2-7; 10 bases fit TRBD2. Trimming at V came to 5 bases and at J to 4 bases, leaving 5 bases not matched to a gene. Germline loops: CDR1 LNHNV, CDR2 YYDKDF (reference sequence). This CDR3 region has 14 residues. CDR3: CATSPGTSAYEQYF. CDR3 DNA: TGTGCCACCAGCCCCGGGACTAGCGCGTACGAGCAGTACTTC.

Many counts were recorded for this clone. CDR3 region: CASSFELAGYNEQFF. The CDR3 region has the DNA TGTGCCAGCAGTTTCGAACTAGCGGGGTACAATGAGCAGTTCTTC. The J gene is TRBJ2-1, the V gene TRBV12-3 or TRBV12-4; the match to TRBD2 covers 10 bases. This CDR3 is built from 15 residues. Losses at the gene ends were 3 bases for V and 4 bases for J; bases not matched to a gene: 3.

This clone was counted a few times. Germline and junction disagree at one end, which may indicate a read error. This chain uses TRBV5-6 with TRBJ1-2; 8 nucleotides align to TRBD1. The CDR3 is made up of 14 amino acids. Germline V CDR1 and CDR2: SGHDT, YYEEEE. Here the CDR3 reads CASTTSGQGMAWYF. CDR3 in DNA: TGTGCCAGCACCACATCCGGACAGGGTATGGCTTGGTACTTC. Drawing the rest from reference TRBV5-6 and TRBJ1-2, the complete variable domain is DAGVTQSPTHLIKTRGQQVTLRCSPKSGHDTVSWYQQALGQGPQFIFQYYEEEERQRGNFPDRFSGHQFPNYSSELNVNALLLGDSALYLCASTTSGQGMAWYFGSGTRLTVV.

This clone occurred many times. The CDR3 DNA reads TGTGCCAGTAGTATAGAAGGGGCTCAGCCCCAGCATTTT. It specifies CASSIEGAQPQHF. This chain joins TRBV19 and TRBJ1-5, with a weak D call TRBD1 (5 bases). This CDR3 has 13 residues. With 0 bases removed from V and 6 bases from J, the gap between germline ends came to 6 bases. CDR1 and CDR2 (germline): LNHDA, SQIVND (reference sequence).

This clone was detected ten times or more. The chain couples TRBV7-3 to TRBJ2-2; tentatively, D is TRBD1 (6 bases). V was pared by 5 bases and J by 7 bases, with 17 bases between. The germline CDR1 and CDR2 sequences are SGHTA and FQGTGA. This CDR3 spans 15 amino acids. The CDR3 DNA reads TGTGCCAGCAGCCCCACGGCAGGGGTGGTCGGGGAGCTGTTTTTT. Amino acids: CASSPTAGVVGELFF.

By proportion, this clone is medium-sized (0.01 to 0.1%). This chain joins TRBV19 and TRBJ2-7, with 9 bases that match TRBD1. Germline assignment: CDR1 LNHDA and CDR2 SQIVND (reference sequence). The CDR3 loop spans 14 amino acids. V trimming: 4 bases; J trimming: 7 bases; junction bases outside the gene matches: 8. Here the CDR3 reads CASSTRTGVEEQYF. The CDR3 bases are TGTGCCAGTAGTACCCGGACAGGGGTCGAGGAGCAGTACTTC.

This clone has ten or more counts. This sequence joins TRBV11-3 and TRBJ2-5; a weak D match, TRBD2 (5 bases). Germline loops: CDR1 SGHNT, CDR2 YENEEA. The CDR3 loop spans 15 amino acids. V was cut by 1 base and J by 4 bases, with 13 bases left in between. For the CDR3, the DNA is TGTGCCAGCAGCTTAGGCCTAACCGAGGGAGAGACCCAGTACTTC. This translates into CASSLGLTEGETQYF.

In this sample, this clone turned up many times. The V gene is TRBV20-1, the J gene TRBJ1-5; D might be TRBD1 (6 bases). The CDR3 runs 13 residues. V was shortened by 4 bases and J by 5 bases, with 12 bases between the two germline ends. Germline CDR1 and CDR2: DFQATT and SNEGSKA (reference sequence). CDR3 bases: TGCAGTGCTACCGACAGGACCGATCAGCCCCAGCATTTT. Its protein product is CSATDRTDQPQHF.

There are a few counts of this clone. The chain has TRBV28 and TRBJ2-3; D gene uncertain. This CDR3 is built from 13 residues. Germline values: CDR1 MDHEN, CDR2 SYDVKM. Trimming took 2 bases from V and 6 from J, leaving 9 bases between them. The CDR3 protein is CASSLPSRDTQYF. DNA of the CDR3: TGTGCCAGCAGTTTACCTAGTAGGGATACGCAGTATTTT. Combining the CDR3 with reference TRBV28 and TRBJ2-3 gives the whole variable domain DVKVTQSSRYLVKRTGEKVFLECVQDMDHENMFWYRQDPGLGLRLIYFSYDVKMKEKGDIPEGYSVSREKKERFSLILESASTNQTSMYLCASSLPSRDTQYFGPGTRLTVL.

This clone was counted at least ten times. CDR3 sequence (DNA): TGTGCCAGCGGACCACAGGGGGCTCGCCTAACAGATACGCAGTATTTT. Amino acid sequence: CASGPQGARLTDTQYF. The genes are TRBV6-1 and TRBJ2-3; 9 bases line up with TRBD1. V was clipped by 8 bases and J by 3 bases; unmatched bases: 12. Germline CDR1 MNHNS, CDR2 SASEGT. This CDR3 has 16 residues.

This clone was counted many times. The J gene is TRBJ2-5, the V gene TRBV29-1; perhaps D is TRBD1 or TRBD2 (5 bases each). Trimming stripped 5 bases from V and 5 bases from J, with 18 bases between. The germline gives CDR1 SQVTM, CDR2 ANQGSEA. This CDR3 has 14 residues. The CDR3 is CSVQRGSPGETQYF. The CDR3 region has the DNA TGCAGCGTTCAGAGGGGCAGCCCAGGGGAGACCCAGTACTTC.

This clone was counted many times. The chain employs TRBV5-8 and TRBJ2-7, with TRBD2 matching 7 bases. Germline assignment: CDR1 SGHTS and CDR2 YDEGEE. V lost 4 bases to trimming and J lost 5 bases; unmatched junction nucleotides: 12. This CDR3 spans 15 amino acids. CDR3 amino acids: CASSTAVRGGDEQYF. CDR3 coding DNA: TGTGCCAGCAGCACGGCGGTCCGGGGAGGGGACGAGCAGTACTTC.

This clone has a count of ten or more. The chain combines TRBV12-3 or TRBV12-4 with TRBJ2-5; D tentatively fits TRBD1 or TRBD2 (5 bases each). The CDR3 loop spans 13 amino acids. V shed 8 bases and J shed 6 bases, with 16 bases lying between them. CDR3 region: CASSPGRGQTQYF. The CDR3 DNA is TGTGCCAGCTCCCCGGGGCGAGGGCAGACCCAGTACTTC.

This clone appeared a few times. V and J are TRBV6-1 and TRBJ1-2; D uncertain. CDR1 is MNHNS, CDR2 SASEGT, per germline. V was pared by 0 bases and J by 4 bases, with 9 bases between. The CDR3 has 14 amino acids. The CDR3 region has the DNA TGTGCCAGCAGTGAAGCAGGCGGGTTCTATGGCTACACCTTC. As protein: CASSEAGGFYGYTF.

This clone was seen ten or more times. CDR3 region: CASSQYGRRQTEAFF. The CDR3 DNA follows: TGCGCCAGCAGCCAGTATGGGAGACGCCAGACTGAAGCTTTCTTT. V usage is TRBV5-1 and J usage is TRBJ1-1; D remains unclear. V was pared by 4 bases and J by 5 bases, with 18 bases between. The germline V gene has CDR1 SGHRS and CDR2 YFSETQ. The CDR3 covers 15 residues.

The J gene is TRBJ2-2, the V gene TRBV6-1; D remains ambiguous. The germline V and J ends were trimmed by 6 bases and 0 bases, with 8 bases remaining between them. Germline lookup yields CDR1 MNHNS and CDR2 SASEGT. There are 14 residues in the CDR3. CDR3 DNA: TGTGCCAGCAGCCAGGACGCGAACACCGGGGAGCTGTTTTTT. This encodes CASSQDANTGELFF.

This clone was detected many times. The chain joins TRBV5-1 to TRBJ1-5; D not certain. The V gene lost 0 bases and the J gene lost 7 bases, with 11 bases spanning the gap. The CDR3 consists of 14 residues. The V gene's germline CDR1 is SGHRS and CDR2 YFSETQ. The CDR3 bases are TGCGCCAGCAGCTTGGAGGCGGGAACCCAGCCCCAGCATTTT. Translation: CASSLEAGTQPQHF.

The V call is TRBV11-2, the J call TRBJ2-1, with TRBD1 identical over 10 bases. The ends lost 5 bases at V and 5 bases at J; junction bases unmatched: 6. This CDR3 spans 15 amino acids. Per the germline V gene, CDR1 is SGHAT and CDR2 is FQNNGV. The CDR3 spells CASSPPGQGNNEQFF. CDR3 DNA: TGTGCCAGCAGCCCCCCGGGACAGGGGAACAATGAGCAGTTCTTC.

This clone appeared many times. The V call is TRBV28, the J call TRBJ1-2; no clear D gene. Germline V lookup: CDR1 MDHEN, CDR2 SYDVKM. Trimming pared 5 bases from V and 2 bases from J, leaving 12 bases between. This CDR3 contains 14 residues. The CDR3 bases are TGTGCCAGCAGTCCTTTGGAAAGAAACTATGGCTACACCTTC. This gives the protein CASSPLERNYGYTF.

Many counts were recorded for this clone. The chain couples TRBV11-1 to TRBJ2-1; tentative D call: TRBD2 (6 bases). CDR1 and CDR2 (germline): SGHAT, FQDESV (reference sequence). The CDR3 is made up of 15 amino acids. Trimming took off 3 bases at V and 6 bases at J, with 15 bases between the two ends. The chain's CDR3 is CASSFDGSWGNEQFF. In DNA, the CDR3 is TGTGCCAGCAGCTTCGACGGGAGTTGGGGCAATGAGCAGTTCTTC.